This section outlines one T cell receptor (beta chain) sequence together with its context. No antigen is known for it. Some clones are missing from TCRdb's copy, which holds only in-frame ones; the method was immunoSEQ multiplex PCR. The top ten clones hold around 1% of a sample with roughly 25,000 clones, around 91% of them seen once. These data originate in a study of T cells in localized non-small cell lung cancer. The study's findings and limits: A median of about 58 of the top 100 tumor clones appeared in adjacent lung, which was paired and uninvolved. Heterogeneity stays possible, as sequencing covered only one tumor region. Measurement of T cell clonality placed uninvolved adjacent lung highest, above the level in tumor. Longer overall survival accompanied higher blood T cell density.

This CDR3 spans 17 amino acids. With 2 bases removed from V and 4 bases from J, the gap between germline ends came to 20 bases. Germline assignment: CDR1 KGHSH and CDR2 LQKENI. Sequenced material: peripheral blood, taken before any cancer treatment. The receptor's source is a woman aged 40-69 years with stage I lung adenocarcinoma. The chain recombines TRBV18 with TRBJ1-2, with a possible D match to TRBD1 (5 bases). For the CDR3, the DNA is TGTGCCAGCTCACCAAGGACATTAGGGCCGGGAAGCTATGGCTACACCTTC. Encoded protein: CASSPRTLGPGSYGYTF. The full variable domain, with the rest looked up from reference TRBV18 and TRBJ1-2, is NAGVMQNPRHLVRRRGQEARLRCSPMKGHSHVYWYRQLPEEGLKFMVYLQKENIIDESGMPKERFSAEFPKEGPSILRIQQVVRGDSAAYFCASSPRTLGPGSYGYTFGSGTRLTVV.